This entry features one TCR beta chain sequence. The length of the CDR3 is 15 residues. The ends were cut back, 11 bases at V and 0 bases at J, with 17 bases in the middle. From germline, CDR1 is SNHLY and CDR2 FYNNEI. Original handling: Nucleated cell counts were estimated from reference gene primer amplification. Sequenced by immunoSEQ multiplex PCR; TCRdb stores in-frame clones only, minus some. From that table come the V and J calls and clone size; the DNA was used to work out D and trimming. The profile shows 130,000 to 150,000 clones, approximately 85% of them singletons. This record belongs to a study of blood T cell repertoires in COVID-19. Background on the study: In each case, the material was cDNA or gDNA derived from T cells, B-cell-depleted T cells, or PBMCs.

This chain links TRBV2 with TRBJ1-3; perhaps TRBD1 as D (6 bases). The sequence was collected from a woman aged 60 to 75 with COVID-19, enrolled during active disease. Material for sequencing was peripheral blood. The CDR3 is CACRWGLVSGNTIYF. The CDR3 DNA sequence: TGTGCCTGCCGTTGGGGGCTAGTCTCTGGAAACACCATATATTTT.